These 27 T cell receptor beta chains originate from one sample sequenced in a study of cytomegalovirus exposure and HLA in healthy donors. The PCR made use of 60 Vbeta and 13 Jbeta primers. Here immunoSEQ multiplex PCR was the method, and the copy in TCRdb shows in-frame clones only, minus some. The sample includes over 130,000 clones, around 60% of them seen just once. The sequencing input was PBMCs. Every receptor here comes from a woman aged 55-69 years in good health and CMV-seropositive.

CDR3 amino acids: CAWSVLTGVEKLFF. CDR3 in DNA: TGTGCCTGGAGTGTACTTACAGGGGTCGAAAAACTGTTTTTT. This sequence joins TRBV30 and TRBJ1-4; 7 bases map to TRBD1. Per germline, CDR1 GTSNPN and CDR2 SVGIG (reference sequence). The J segment lost 8 bases and the V segment lost 0 bases, leaving 6 bases of the junction unmatched. The CDR3 length is 14 residues.

This chain links TRBV10-1 with TRBJ2-1; maybe TRBD2 (6 bases). The CDR3 is 13 amino acids. Germline lookup yields CDR1 WNHNN and CDR2 SYGVQD (reference sequence). Trimming shortened V by 8 bases and J by 7 bases, and 15 bases separated the two germline ends. In DNA, the CDR3 is TGCGCCAGCGGCGGAGGTAGCGGAAATGAGCAGTTCTTC. Translated, it gives CASGGGSGNEQFF.

The rearrangement uses TRBV14 and TRBJ1-5, with D tentatively TRBD1 (5 bases). V was cut by 4 bases and J by 9 bases, with 13 bases left in between. The germline V gene encodes CDR1 SGHDN and CDR2 FVKESK. This CDR3 is built from 13 residues. CDR3 sequence reads: CASSPDGGRPQHF. CDR3 in DNA: TGTGCCAGCAGCCCGGACGGGGGAAGGCCCCAGCATTTT.

CDR3 region: CASIRGTSTDTQYF. DNA for the CDR3: TGTGCCAGCATCCGGGGAACTAGCACAGATACGCAGTATTTT. This chain uses TRBV2 with TRBJ2-3, with D maybe TRBD2 (5 bases). CDR3 length: 14 amino acids. Trimming cost V 7 bases and J 0 bases, with 11 bases left between them. Per the germline V gene, CDR1 is SNHLY and CDR2 is FYNNEI.

This clone showed up just a few times. The chain carries TRBV6-5 and TRBJ1-2; 8 bases agree with TRBD1. Germline V CDR1 and CDR2: MNHEY, SVGAGI. This CDR3 comprises 14 residues. The V segment lost 6 bases and the J segment 4 bases; nucleotides outside the gene matches: 7. CDR3 coding DNA: TGTGCCAGCAGCTCAGGGGGCGCCGGCTATGGCTACACCTTC. It specifies CASSSGGAGYGYTF.

This clone turned up a few times. The CDR3 DNA follows: TGTGCCAGCAGTTACTCGCCGGACAACACAGATACGCAGTATTTT. Protein product: CASSYSPDNTDTQYF. This chain links TRBV6-5 with TRBJ2-3; D is perhaps TRBD1 (5 bases). The V end lost 0 bases, the J end lost 2 bases, and 9 bases lay between the germline ends. This CDR3 region has 15 residues. Germline CDR1 is MNHEY and CDR2 is SVGAGI.

This clone showed up just a few times. The CDR3: CASREDRTSGANVLTF. The DNA of the CDR3 is TGTGCCAGCAGGGAGGACAGGACCTCTGGGGCCAACGTCCTGACTTTC. This sequence joins TRBV5-4 and TRBJ2-6; 7 bases line up with TRBD1. V trimming: 5 bases; J trimming: 0 bases; junction bases outside the gene matches: 5. CDR3 size: 16 residues. CDR1 is SGHNT, CDR2 YYREEE, per germline (reference sequence).

As for this clone: Different DNA sequences within this sample yield the same CDR3. The rearrangement joins TRBV30 to TRBJ2-2; D uncertain. Germline CDR1 GTSNPN, CDR2 SVGIG (reference sequence). This CDR3 comprises 12 residues. V dropped 5 bases and J dropped 1 base, with 5 bases sitting between them. As DNA, the CDR3 is TGTGCCTGGTCGGGGAACACCGGGGAGCTGTTTTTT. Protein: CAWSGNTGELFF.

V and J are TRBV9 and TRBJ2-2, with 7 bases lining up with TRBD2. Per the germline V gene, CDR1 is SGDLS and CDR2 is YYNGEE. The trim removed 1 base at V and 5 bases at J, leaving 5 bases unmatched. The CDR3 runs to 15 residues. Here the CDR3 DNA reads TGTGCCAGCAGCGTATTACGGGAGGATACCGGGGAGCTGTTTTTT. It is translated as CASSVLREDTGELFF.

CDR3 amino acids: CASSVSGDGSYNEQFF. CDR3 sequence (DNA): TGTGCCAGCAGCGTATCGGGAGATGGCTCCTACAATGAGCAGTTCTTC. The J gene is TRBJ2-1, the V gene TRBV9; D perhaps matches TRBD2 (6 bases). The CDR3 covers 16 residues. V was trimmed by 1 base and J by 0 bases, leaving 11 bases between them. Germline V gene data show CDR1 as SGDLS and CDR2 as YYNGEE.

The chain couples TRBV21-1 to TRBJ2-1; TRBD2 is the table's D call and was not checked against the DNA. TRBV21-1 is shown as a pseudogene. This CDR3 region has 20 residues. The CDR3 coding sequence is TGTGCCAGCAGCAAAGTTGTTAGGGGACTAGCCCGAAAGGGGCACAATGAGCAGTTCTTC. It codes for CASSKVVRGLARKGHNEQFF.

The V gene is TRBV27, the J gene TRBJ2-7, with 8 bases matching TRBD2. The CDR3 has 12 residues. Germline assignment: CDR1 MNHEY and CDR2 SMNVEV (reference sequence). J lost 0 bases, V lost 8 bases, and 0 bases had no gene match. The CDR3 nucleotides read TGTGCCAGCGCGGGGGGCTCCTACGAGCAGTACTTC. Translation: CASAGGSYEQYF.

The DNA of the CDR3 is TGTGCCAGCAGCCCTAGCTGGTCAGCCAAAAACATTCAGTACTTC. Its translation: CASSPSWSAKNIQYF. The V gene is TRBV6-6, the J gene TRBJ2-4, with D possibly TRBD2 on 5 matching bases. Germline V gives CDR1 MNHNY, CDR2 SVGAGI (reference sequence). Deletions cut 6 bases from V and 0 bases from J, with 12 bases between. The CDR3 has 15 amino acids.

The rearrangement uses TRBV6-5 and TRBJ2-7; tentatively, D is TRBD1 (6 bases). V was cut by 4 bases and J by 2 bases, with 12 bases left in between. CDR1 and CDR2 from the germline V gene are MNHEY and SVGAGI. The CDR3 totals 14 residues. Here the CDR3 reads CASSSTGPAYEQYF. DNA for the CDR3: TGTGCCAGCAGTTCAACAGGGCCAGCCTACGAGCAGTACTTC.

The chain uses TRBV10-3 and TRBJ2-3; TRBD1 is a possible D gene (5 bases). This CDR3 region has 15 residues. Trimming stripped 6 bases from V and 3 bases from J, with 16 bases between. The germline V gene encodes CDR1 ENHRY and CDR2 SYGVKD. DNA for the CDR3: TGTGCCATCAGGGGAAGTCAGGGTTGGACAGATACGCAGTATTTT. Its translation: CAIRGSQGWTDTQYF.

The rearrangement uses TRBV7-8 and TRBJ1-4, with D perhaps matching TRBD1 (5 bases). V was shortened by 5 bases and J by 3 bases, with 13 bases between the two germline ends. Looked up from germline, CDR1 is SGHVS and CDR2 is FQNEAQ. The CDR3 runs to 15 residues. Here the CDR3 reads CASSLQWGANEKLFF. CDR3 DNA: TGTGCCAGCAGCCTTCAGTGGGGGGCTAATGAAAAACTGTTTTTT.

The chain has TRBV5-1 and TRBJ2-1, with 8 bases identical to TRBD2. CDR3 length: 15 residues. V dropped 1 base and J dropped 5; count of bases not matched to a gene: 5. Per germline, CDR1 SGHRS and CDR2 YFSETQ. CDR3 sequence: CASSLLLAEDNEQFF. DNA of the CDR3: TGCGCCAGCAGCTTGCTACTAGCGGAGGACAATGAGCAGTTCTTC.

The chain links TRBV29-1 to TRBJ1-3; possibly TRBD1 for D (5 bases). Trimming took off 5 bases at V and 0 bases at J, with 14 bases between the two ends. Germline CDR1 and CDR2: SQVTM and ANQGSEA. CDR3 size: 15 residues. The DNA for the CDR3 is TGCAGCGTTACTTCATTGGGGGGCTCTGGAAACACCATATATTTT. This gives the protein CSVTSLGGSGNTIYF. The whole variable domain, remainder taken from reference TRBV29-1 and TRBJ1-3, is SAVISQKPSRDICQRGTSLTIQCQVDSQVTMMFWYRQQPGQSLTLIATANQGSEATYESGFVIDKFPISRPNLTFSTLTVSNMSPEDSSIYLCSVTSLGGSGNTIYFGEGSWLTVV.

The chain uses TRBV7-8 and TRBJ2-2; perhaps TRBD2 as D (6 bases). The V gene lost 3 bases and the J gene lost 1 base, with 9 bases spanning the gap. Germline V gene sequence: CDR1 SGHVS, CDR2 FQNEAQ. There are 15 residues in the CDR3. The CDR3 spells CASSFLRGNTGELFF. CDR3 sequence (DNA): TGTGCCAGCAGCTTCCTGCGGGGGAACACCGGGGAGCTGTTTTTT. Based on the CDR3 plus reference TRBV7-8 and TRBJ2-2, the full variable domain is GAGVSQSPRYKVAKRGQDVALRCDPISGHVSLFWYQQALGQGPEFLTYFQNEAQLDKSGLPSDRFFAERPEGSVSTLKIQRTQQEDSAVYLCASSFLRGNTGELFFGEGSRLTVL.

The chain uses TRBV5-1 and TRBJ2-3, with 10 nucleotides matching TRBD2. Trimming cost V 5 bases and J 1 base; bases outside gene matches: 13. CDR3 length: 18 residues. The germline CDR1 and CDR2 sequences are SGHRS and YFSETQ. The CDR3 loop is CASRDGLAGVIGTDTQYF. CDR3 nucleotides: TGCGCCAGCAGAGACGGCCTAGCGGGAGTAATAGGCACAGATACGCAGTATTTT. The full variable domain, its missing parts supplied by reference TRBV5-1 and TRBJ2-3, is KAGVTQTPRYLIKTRGQQVTLSCSPISGHRSVSWYQQTPGQGLQFLFEYFSETQRNKGNFPGRFSGRQFSNSRSEMNVSTLELGDSALYLCASRDGLAGVIGTDTQYFGPGTRLTVL.

This clone was recorded a few times. The V gene is TRBV15, the J gene TRBJ1-4; D is undetermined. Germline V gene lookup returns CDR1 LNHNV and CDR2 YYDKDF (reference sequence). The CDR3 has 14 residues. V lost 3 bases, J lost 8 bases, and 13 bases lay in between. CDR3 amino acids: CATSSITWAEKLFF. CDR3 DNA: TGTGCCACCAGCAGTATTACCTGGGCGGAAAAACTGTTTTTT.

The chain joins TRBV27 to TRBJ2-7; 7 bases are shared with TRBD1. Germline CDR1 and CDR2: MNHEY and SMNVEV (reference sequence). V trimming: 4 bases; J trimming: 2 bases; junction bases outside the gene matches: 11. This CDR3 has 16 residues. The CDR3 DNA is TGTGCCAGCAGTTCGCGACAGGGCTCCCAACCCTACGAGCAGTACTTC. Protein sequence: CASSSRQGSQPYEQYF.

The V gene is TRBV10-3, the J gene TRBJ2-5, with 7 bases matching TRBD1. The CDR3 is 12 residues long. The germline CDR1 and CDR2 sequences are ENHRY and SYGVKD. Germline trimming cut 8 bases from V and 5 bases from J; bases unmatched to any gene: 5. CDR3 residues: CAIGQQGETQYF. In nucleotides, the CDR3 is TGTGCCATCGGACAACAGGGGGAGACCCAGTACTTC.

The rearrangement uses TRBV10-3 and TRBJ2-2, with TRBD2 matching over 7 bases. Looked up from germline, CDR1 is ENHRY and CDR2 is SYGVKD. The ends lost 3 bases at V and 0 bases at J; junction bases unmatched: 4. The CDR3 sequence is 16 residues long. The CDR3 nucleotides are TGTGCCATCAGTGAATGGACTAGTCCGAACACCGGGGAGCTGTTTTTT. Translating gives CAISEWTSPNTGELFF.

The sample holds a few counts of this clone. The chain has TRBV7-9 and TRBJ1-4; no firm D call. V was cut by 5 bases and J by 0 bases, with 13 bases left in between. Per germline, CDR1 SEHNR and CDR2 FQNEAQ (reference sequence). The CDR3 sequence is 16 residues long. The CDR3 bases are TGTGCCAGCAGCACTCGGATAGCAGCAACTAATGAAAAACTGTTTTTT. This gives the protein CASSTRIAATNEKLFF.

This clone was counted a single time. This chain links TRBV10-3 with TRBJ2-3, with TRBD1 matching over 7 bases. The germline V gene encodes CDR1 ENHRY and CDR2 SYGVKD. The V gene end was trimmed by 7 bases and the J gene end by 3 bases; junction bases not matched to a gene: 4. The length of the CDR3 is 13 residues. As DNA, the CDR3 is TGTGCCATCAACCTACAGGGGACAGATACGCAGTATTTT. This codes for CAINLQGTDTQYF.

This chain joins TRBV7-8 and TRBJ2-7; possibly TRBD2 for D (5 bases). The germline V gene has CDR1 SGHVS and CDR2 FQNEAQ. The CDR3 spans 14 residues. V was shortened by 5 bases and J by 0 bases, with 11 bases between the two germline ends. The CDR3 reads CASSSLGGSYEQYF. The CDR3, as DNA: TGTGCCAGCAGCAGTTTAGGAGGCTCCTACGAGCAGTACTTC.